This T cell receptor (beta chain) stems from a study of radiotherapy plus CTLA-4 blockade in lung cancer (dated 2018 in TCRdb). About the investigation overall: Objective responses were observed in approximately 17% of enrolled patients, and disease control was achieved in 31%.

The CDR3 numbers 14 residues from cysteine through phenylalanine. The retained sequence is limited to the CDR3, 42 bases, with the frame set at the first base. The germline V gene (reference sequence) sets CDR1 to LNHDA and CDR2 to SQIVND. The germline V and J ends show losses of 5 bases and 14 bases respectively, and no gene match explains 14 bases of the junction. In this study, focal radiation therapy paired with CTLA-4 blockade (ipilimumab) was tested in patients who had chemo-refractory metastatic non-small-cell lung cancer. The library was generated by the immunoSEQ multiplex PCR assay. TCRdb took over this immuneACCESS table, retaining in-frame rearrangements with V and J assigned. Such tables are incomplete; in checked studies, under half of the missing clones stem from an unresolved V gene, and the remainder is unexplained. In all, the sample holds tens of thousands of clones, and roughly three quarters of those were seen once. The biggest ten clones account for under 3% of the sample.

Of note for this clone: This receptor's antigen is unknown. Base qualities are not at hand, and no much larger clone is one base apart.

What the work shows at the level of the full study, not this receptor alone: After treatment with radiotherapy and ipilimumab, TCR clones that came from tumors expanded in the peripheral blood. Early dynamic changes in blood T cell clones, together with increased serum interferon-beta after radiation, were reported as the strongest predictors of response.

The sample in question was peripheral blood, obtained from a patient treated with radiotherapy plus ipilimumab. The clonotype comes from a human donor with non-small cell lung cancer whose response to radiotherapy plus ipilimumab could not be evaluated. This chain joins TRBV19 to TRBJ1-4, and 7 junction bases match TRBD1. The CDR3: CASSEYSYRGDLFF. The bases read TGTGCCAGTAGTGAATACTCCTACAGGGGCGATCTGTTTTTT.